These T cell receptor beta chains were read from a single sample in a study of CD8 T cells in Susac syndrome. TCRdb independently ran MiXCR on the immunoSEQ multiplex PCR reads; one entry per CDR3 protein. Among approximately 68,000 distinct CDR3 sequences listed, approximately 94% were seen once. Material: CD8+ T cells from PBMCs. These receptors were taken from a human donor with multiple sclerosis. Each CDR3 is given with its conserved first and last residue. D genes are given only for firm matches. Clone size appears in some rows only: once, few, many, or a class for an expanded clone.

.	.	TRBJ2-7	TRBV19	CASSPSVTYEQYF	TGTGCCAGTAGTCCGTCGGTAACCTACGAGCAGTACTTC
TRBD1	.	TRBJ2-1	TRBV14	CASSPGTGQWEQFF	TGTGCCAGCAGCCCGGGGACAGGACAATGGGAGCAGTTCTTC
TRBD1	once	TRBJ2-7	TRBV29-1	CSVELRDRSSYEQYF	TGCAGCGTTGAACTCCGGGACAGGAGCTCCTACGAGCAGTACTTC
.	once	TRBJ1-1	TRBV27	CASSSQVLNTEAFF	TGTGCCAGCAGTTCACAGGTCCTGAACACTGAAGCTTTCTTT
.	.	TRBJ1-3	TRBV29-1	CSVEGRRGGNTIYF	TGCAGCGTTGAAGGTCGCAGGGGAGGAAACACCATATATTTT
.	.	TRBJ2-3	TRBV3-1	CASSQIPDTQYF	TGTGCCAGCAGCCAAATTCCAGATACGCAGTATTTT
.	.	TRBJ2-1	TRBV6-5	CASSYRNYNEQFF	TGTGCCAGCAGTTATAGAAACTACAATGAGCAGTTCTTC
.	.	TRBJ2-1	TRBV6-2/TRBV6-3	CASSGAVSSYNEQFF	TGTGCCAGCAGCGGAGCGGTTAGCTCCTACAATGAGCAGTTCTTC
TRBD1	once	TRBJ2-1	TRBV29-1	CSVGMGQGAFDEQFF	TGCAGCGTTGGTATGGGACAGGGGGCCTTTGATGAGCAGTTCTTC
.	.	TRBJ2-3	TRBV18	CASSPPGDTQYF	TGTGCCAGCTCACCACCGGGAGATACGCAGTATTTT
.	.	TRBJ2-3	TRBV9	CASSVAGAITDTQYF	TGTGCCAGCAGCGTGGCGGGGGCCATCACAGATACGCAGTATTTT
TRBD1	.	TRBJ1-1	TRBV4-1	CASSQDFRGLGEAFF	TGCGCCAGCAGCCAAGATTTTAGGGGGCTCGGTGAAGCTTTCTTT
.	.	TRBJ1-2	TRBV3-1	CASSQEVGEANYGYTF	TGTGCCAGCAGCCAAGAAGTGGGCGAAGCTAACTATGGCTACACCTTC
.	.	TRBJ1-1	TRBV20-1	CSASGSINTEAFF	TGCAGTGCTAGCGGGAGCATCAACACTGAAGCTTTCTTT
.	.	TRBJ2-2	TRBV2	CASSDRPPGTGELFF	TGTGCCAGCAGTGACAGGCCCCCGGGGACCGGGGAGCTGTTTTTT
TRBD2	.	TRBJ2-2	TRBV29-1	CSVELPRGTSGSAGEPFF	TGCAGCGTTGAACTCCCAAGGGGGACTAGCGGGAGCGCCGGGGAGCCGTTTTTT
TRBD2	.	TRBJ2-1	TRBV20-1	CSAGRGPGNEQFF	TGCAGTGCAGGGAGGGGTCCGGGGAATGAGCAGTTCTTC
.	.	TRBJ2-1	TRBV5-1	CASSLPWAPSTSNEQFF	TGCGCCAGCAGTTTACCCTGGGCGCCCTCCACCAGCAATGAGCAGTTCTTC
TRBD1	.	TRBJ1-2	TRBV14	CASSPRQGTYGYTF	TGTGCCAGCAGCCCGCGACAGGGGACCTATGGCTACACCTTC
.	.	TRBJ2-7	TRBV15	CATSSRERGSYEQYF	TGTGCCACCAGCTCCCGGGAGAGGGGTTCCTACGAGCAGTACTTC
TRBD2	.	TRBJ2-5	TRBV11-2	CASSLFQREQETQYF	TGTGCCAGCAGCCTTTTCCAGCGGGAGCAAGAGACCCAGTACTTC
TRBD2	.	TRBJ2-1	TRBV6-5	CASSYGTTYNEQFF	TGTGCCAGCAGTTACGGGACTACCTACAATGAGCAGTTCTTC
.	.	TRBJ2-2	TRBV30	CAWGFGSNTGELFF	TGTGCCTGGGGGTTTGGCTCGAACACCGGGGAGCTGTTTTTT
.	.	TRBJ1-1	TRBV19	CASSSVLEAFF	TGTGCCAGTAGTTCAGTCCTTGAAGCTTTCTTT
.	.	TRBJ1-2	TRBV7-2	CASSLNARNYGYTF	TGTGCCAGCAGCTTAAACGCCAGGAACTATGGCTACACCTTC
.	.	TRBJ2-2	TRBV12-3/TRBV12-4	CASSSNVLTGELFF	TGTGCCAGCAGTTCCAACGTGTTGACCGGGGAGCTGTTTTTT
.	.	TRBJ2-7	TRBV29-1	CSVEDTTGSYEQYF	TGCAGCGTTGAAGATACGACAGGTAGCTACGAGCAGTACTTC
.	once	TRBJ2-7	TRBV25-1	CASSEGRSEQYF	TGTGCCAGCAGTGAAGGCCGTTCCGAGCAGTACTTC